The 8 T cell receptor beta chains given below trace back to one sample, sequenced in a study of OX40 agonist ivuxolimab in advanced cancers. Sequencing was performed with immunoSEQ multiplex PCR; in TCRdb, only in-frame clones are kept and a portion is missing. The table has 25,000 to 35,000 clones, 70% to 90% seen once. This sample comprised CD4+ or CD8+ T cells sorted from blood, obtained in a trial of the OX40 agonist ivuxolimab. These receptor sequences come from an adult with an advanced solid tumor such as melanoma, head and neck, liver or kidney cancer.

This clone was seen a single time. V is TRBV27 and J is TRBJ1-1, with D perhaps matching TRBD1 (6 bases). This CDR3 has 15 residues. Trimming removed 5 bases from V and 4 bases from J, with 17 bases in between. Per the germline V gene, CDR1 is MNHEY and CDR2 is SMNVEV (reference sequence). CDR3 region: CASSPPLRGGTEAFF. In nucleotides, the CDR3 is TGTGCCAGCAGTCCTCCTTTAAGGGGGGGCACTGAAGCTTTCTTT.

This chain uses TRBV5-1 with TRBJ1-1; perhaps TRBD1 as D (6 bases). The CDR3 contains 15 residues. CDR1 is SGHRS and CDR2 is YFSETQ in the germline V gene. V lost 0 bases to trimming and J lost 3 bases, with 12 bases between them. The CDR3: CASSLENRVYTEAFF. The CDR3 DNA reads as TGCGCCAGCAGCTTGGAAAACAGGGTTTACACTGAAGCTTTCTTT.

This clone was observed a single time. This rearrangement joins TRBV13 to TRBJ2-7; tentative D call: TRBD2 (5 bases). CDR1 PRHDT and CDR2 FYEKMQ come from the germline V gene (reference sequence). The CDR3 extends over 14 amino acids. Trimming pared 2 bases from V and 3 bases from J, leaving 11 bases between. The CDR3 spells CASSLRGGSYEQYF. The CDR3 nucleotides are TGTGCCAGCAGCTTAAGAGGAGGTAGCTACGAGCAGTACTTC. The full variable domain, with the rest looked up from reference TRBV13 and TRBJ2-7, is AAGVIQSPRHLIKEKRETATLKCYPIPRHDTVYWYQQGPGQDPQFLISFYEKMQSDKGSIPDRFSAQQFSDYHSELNMSSLELGDSALYFCASSLRGGSYEQYFGPGTRLTVT.

J is TRBJ2-5 and V is TRBV7-8; 9 nucleotides match TRBD2. The germline V gene has CDR1 SGHVS and CDR2 FQNEAQ. The CDR3 spans 14 residues. The ends lost 1 base at V and 4 bases at J; junction bases unmatched: 1. The CDR3 DNA follows: TGTGCCAGCAGCTTAGAACTAGCGGGAGAGACCCAGTACTTC. Amino acids: CASSLELAGETQYF. The full variable domain, rest sourced from reference TRBV7-8 and TRBJ2-5, is GAGVSQSPRYKVAKRGQDVALRCDPISGHVSLFWYQQALGQGPEFLTYFQNEAQLDKSGLPSDRFFAERPEGSVSTLKIQRTQQEDSAVYLCASSLELAGETQYFGPGTRLLVL.

As to this clone: At the DNA level, this CDR3 is encoded by other sequences in the same sample as well. The chain is built from TRBV27 and TRBJ2-6, with unresolved D. This CDR3 is built from 15 residues. The ends were cut back, 2 bases at V and 0 bases at J, with 5 bases in the middle. The germline V gene has CDR1 MNHEY and CDR2 SMNVEV (reference sequence). For the CDR3, the DNA is TGTGCCAGCAGTTTAAGGGTCTCTGGGGCCAACGTCCTGACTTTC. As protein: CASSLRVSGANVLTF.

For the CDR3, the DNA is TGTGCCAGCAGCCCCGGGACAGGGGGCTCCTACGAGCAGTACTTC. This codes for CASSPGTGGSYEQYF. The V gene is TRBV11-2, the J gene TRBJ2-7; 11 bases are a match to TRBD1. Germline V gene lookup returns CDR1 SGHAT and CDR2 FQNNGV. The J segment lost 0 bases and the V segment lost 5 bases, leaving 3 bases of the junction unmatched. The CDR3 covers 15 residues.

This clone was picked up one time. The DNA of the CDR3 is TGTGCCAGCAGTGGTAGGGCAATTGAAGCTTTCTTT. It translates to CASSGRAIEAFF. The genes are TRBV6-6 and TRBJ1-1; no firm D call. The CDR3 has 12 residues. From germline, CDR1 is MNHNY and CDR2 SVGAGI (reference sequence). The germline V and J ends were trimmed by 5 bases and 7 bases, with 11 bases remaining between them.

The chain has TRBV9 and TRBJ2-1, with TRBD2 as a possible D gene (6 bases). The CDR3 contains 17 residues. Trimming removed 0 bases at V and 3 bases at J, with 16 bases between. CDR1 and CDR2 (germline): SGDLS, YYNGEE. CDR3 sequence reads: CASSVGGGGALYNEQFF. The CDR3 DNA follows: TGTGCCAGCAGCGTAGGGGGTGGAGGGGCACTCTACAATGAGCAGTTCTTC.